The 28 T cell receptor beta chains presented below share a single source sample, sequenced in a study of cytomegalovirus exposure and HLA in healthy donors. 13 Jbeta primers and 60 Vbeta primers were used for the PCR. TCRdb's copy holds only in-frame clones and misses some; the assay was immunoSEQ multiplex PCR. In the table there are approximately 160,000 clones, 68% of which are singletons. Material: PBMCs. Every receptor here comes from a man aged 50 to 59 in good health and CMV-seronegative.

This chain connects TRBV19 to TRBJ2-7; a weak D match, TRBD2 (5 bases). The CDR3 runs to 13 residues. The V end was cut by 5 bases, the J end by 6 bases, with 14 bases between. Germline V lookup: CDR1 LNHDA, CDR2 SQIVND (reference sequence). The CDR3 sequence is CASSPEIGVEQYF. The CDR3 DNA reads TGTGCCAGTAGTCCCGAAATCGGGGTCGAGCAGTACTTC.

Only a few counts were recorded for this clone. The rearrangement joins TRBV6-1 to TRBJ1-3; D remains ambiguous. This CDR3 contains 15 residues. Deletions cut 4 bases from V and 0 bases from J, with 10 bases between. Germline V CDR1 and CDR2: MNHNS, SASEGT. CDR3 loop: CASSGGSSSGNTIYF. The DNA of the CDR3 is TGTGCCAGCAGTGGAGGGTCTTCCTCTGGAAACACCATATATTTT.

The J gene is TRBJ2-7, the V gene TRBV19; 8 nucleotides align to TRBD2. Trimming at V came to 3 bases and at J to 5 bases, leaving 6 bases not matched to a gene. Germline CDR1 is LNHDA and CDR2 is SQIVND (reference sequence). CDR3 length: 14 residues. CDR3 sequence (DNA): TGTGCCAGTAGTATCGGTAGCGGGGAGGACGAGCAGTACTTC. This gives the protein CASSIGSGEDEQYF.

The chain has TRBV28 and TRBJ1-1; D call uncertain. The CDR3 sequence is 12 residues long. The ends were cut back, 10 bases at V and 1 base at J, with 10 bases in the middle. The V gene's germline CDR1 is MDHEN and CDR2 SYDVKM. The CDR3, as DNA: TGTGCCACCCGAACTTCGAACACTGAAGCTTTCTTT. It is translated as CATRTSNTEAFF.

The chain joins TRBV7-8 to TRBJ1-1; D perhaps matches TRBD1 (5 bases). With 7 bases removed from V and 1 base from J, the gap between germline ends came to 10 bases. CDR3 length equals 13 residues. Looked up from germline, CDR1 is SGHVS and CDR2 is FQNEAQ. The DNA for the CDR3 is TGTGCCAGCACCATGGGGGGGAACACTGAAGCTTTCTTT. It translates to CASTMGGNTEAFF.

There are a few counts of this clone. This chain joins TRBV28 and TRBJ1-2; unclear D gene. V dropped 4 bases and J dropped 6 bases, with 18 bases sitting between them. Germline V gives CDR1 MDHEN, CDR2 SYDVKM. CDR3 length equals 15 residues. CDR3 protein: CASSYVGRAYNGYTF. The CDR3 DNA reads TGTGCCAGCAGTTACGTGGGCCGCGCTTATAATGGCTACACCTTC.

The chain couples TRBV4-3 to TRBJ2-7, with TRBD1 as a possible D gene (5 bases). This CDR3 region has 14 residues. The germline V and J ends were trimmed by 1 base and 6 bases, with 13 bases remaining between them. Germline V lookup: CDR1 LGHNA, CDR2 YSLEER. This chain's CDR3 is CASSQVPGSSEQYF. The DNA for the CDR3 is TGCGCCAGCAGCCAAGTGCCAGGGTCGTCCGAGCAGTACTTC.

The chain's CDR3 is CATSRDPGEGYGYTF. The CDR3 DNA is TGTGCCACCAGCAGAGATCCAGGGGAAGGCTATGGCTACACCTTC. The rearrangement joins TRBV15 to TRBJ1-2; tentatively, D is TRBD1 (6 bases). Germline V CDR1 and CDR2: LNHNV, YYDKDF (reference sequence). CDR3 length: 15 residues. V lost 0 bases and J lost 4, with 12 bases in between.

A single count supports this clone. The chain uses TRBV11-2 and TRBJ1-1; D call uncertain. V lost 4 bases and J 0 bases, leaving 12 bases between the germline ends. The CDR3 runs to 15 residues. The V gene's germline CDR1 is SGHAT and CDR2 FQNNGV. The DNA for the CDR3 is TGTGCCAGCAGCTCGAAACTCCTCTTGAACACTGAAGCTTTCTTT. It yields the protein CASSSKLLLNTEAFF.

The rearrangement uses TRBV5-1 and TRBJ2-3; 11 bases map to TRBD1. With 0 bases clipped from V and 7 bases from J, the junction kept 7 bases outside the gene matches. The CDR3 has 16 residues. Germline CDR1 SGHRS, CDR2 YFSETQ. In nucleotides, the CDR3 is TGCGCCAGCAGCTTGGCCATTGGACAGGGGGCTTATACGCAGTATTTT. It is translated as CASSLAIGQGAYTQYF.

On this clone itself: Sequence at one end of the junction differs from germline and may be a read error. The CDR3 DNA reads as TGTGCTAGCAGCTGGTTTTGGCAGACTTTCTCCTACGAGCAGTACTTC. Translating it yields CASSWFWQTFSYEQYF. This rearrangement joins TRBV7-7 to TRBJ2-7; D gene ambiguous. Germline V gives CDR1 SSHAT, CDR2 FNYEAQ (reference sequence). The CDR3 extends over 16 amino acids.

This clone was observed a few times. J is TRBJ2-2 and V is TRBV6-5; 8 bases fit TRBD2. The germline CDR1 and CDR2 sequences are MNHEY and SVGAGI. This CDR3 is 15 amino acids long. Germline trimming cut 6 bases from V and 4 bases from J; bases unmatched to any gene: 7. The CDR3 region has the DNA TGTGCCAGCAGGCCCGGGAGGGGGAGCACCGGGGAGCTGTTTTTT. As protein: CASRPGRGSTGELFF.

The chain's CDR3 is CASSIYRGLYGYTF. CDR3 sequence (DNA): TGTGCCAGTAGTATCTACAGGGGGCTTTATGGCTACACCTTC. This sequence joins TRBV19 and TRBJ1-2; 9 bases are a match to TRBD1. Unmatched junction bases numbered 4, after V lost 3 bases and J lost 5 bases. Germline assignment: CDR1 LNHDA and CDR2 SQIVND (reference sequence). This CDR3 comprises 14 residues.

The gene calls are TRBV7-8 and TRBJ1-6; TRBD1 might be the D (6 bases). V shed 1 base and J shed 9 bases, with 19 bases lying between them. Germline CDR1 reads SGHVS; CDR2 reads FQNEAQ. The CDR3 runs to 17 residues. DNA of the CDR3: TGTGCCAGCAGCTTAGAAGGCAGGGGTTTAAGGGGTTCACCCCTCCACTTT. It is translated as CASSLEGRGLRGSPLHF.

This clone was counted only a few times. V gene TRBV5-6 combines with J gene TRBJ2-5; 8 bases align to TRBD2. In germline, CDR1 is SGHDT, CDR2 YYEEEE. This CDR3 region has 17 residues. The V segment lost 2 bases and the J segment 2 bases; nucleotides outside the gene matches: 11. CDR3 region: CASSLEGGGYVQETQYF. As DNA, the CDR3 is TGTGCCAGCAGCTTAGAGGGCGGGGGGTACGTTCAAGAGACCCAGTACTTC.

V usage is TRBV6-1 and J usage is TRBJ2-5; 16 nucleotides agree with TRBD2. With the DNA end fitting TRBJ2-7 better, the J assignment may be wrong. CDR3 length: 18 amino acids. The germline V gene encodes CDR1 MNHNS and CDR2 SASEGT. The CDR3 protein is CASSEWGTSGGAVDEQYF. In DNA, the CDR3 is TGTGCCAGCAGTGAATGGGGGACTAGCGGGGGGGCCGTCGACGAGCAGTACTTC.

The chain links TRBV21-1 to TRBJ1-2. TRBV21-1 is a known pseudogene. CDR3 size: 15 residues. DNA of the CDR3: TGTGCCAGCAGCAAAGCGACCGGGATGAACTATGGCTACACCTTC. Encoded protein: CASSKATGMNYGYTF.

The CDR3: CASSQGALTGFNSPLHF. In nucleotides, the CDR3 is TGCGCCAGCAGCCAAGGGGCATTGACAGGGTTTAATTCACCCCTCCACTTT. The V call is TRBV4-1, the J call TRBJ1-6; the match to TRBD1 covers 7 bases. Germline lookup yields CDR1 MGHRA and CDR2 YSYEKL. The ends lost 1 base at V and 6 bases at J; junction bases unmatched: 9. This CDR3 region has 17 residues.

The chain has TRBV6-5 and TRBJ1-3, with 12 bases fitting TRBD1. Germline-derived CDR1 and CDR2 are MNHEY and SVGAGI. This CDR3 region has 14 residues. The J segment lost 5 bases and the V segment lost 5 bases, leaving 1 base of the junction unmatched. The CDR3 DNA reads TGTGCCAGCAGTCGGGACAGGGGGCGAAACACCATATATTTT. It translates to CASSRDRGRNTIYF.

This clone was recorded a few times. The rearrangement uses TRBV7-2 and TRBJ1-1; 7 nucleotides agree with TRBD1. Germline V gene lookup returns CDR1 SGHTA and CDR2 FQGNSA. The CDR3 has 18 residues. V gave up 4 bases and J gave up 4 bases; unmatched junction bases: 18. The CDR3 DNA is TGTGCCAGCAGCTCGAGACTTTCACGACAGGGAATTATCACTGAAGCTTTCTTT. Amino acids: CASSSRLSRQGIITEAFF. The variable domain in full, completed from reference TRBV7-2 and TRBJ1-1, reads GAGVSQSPSNKVTEKGKDVELRCDPISGHTALYWYRQSLGQGLEFLIYFQGNSAPDKSGLPSDRFSAERTGGSVSTLTIQRTQQEDSAVYLCASSSRLSRQGIITEAFFGQGTRLTVV.

The gene calls are TRBV5-5 and TRBJ1-6; weak D call: TRBD1 (6 bases). CDR1 and CDR2 from the germline V gene are SGHKS and YYEKEE (reference sequence). The CDR3 runs 15 residues. Trimming took off 2 bases at V and 9 bases at J, with 15 bases between the two ends. CDR3 sequence reads: CASSFSGRGVSPLHF. CDR3 sequence (DNA): TGTGCCAGCAGCTTTTCGGGCAGGGGTGTTTCACCCCTCCACTTT.

The genes are TRBV7-2 and TRBJ2-5; perhaps TRBD1 as D (7 bases). The ends were cut back, 3 bases at V and 7 bases at J, with 21 bases in the middle. CDR1 is SGHTA, CDR2 FQGNSA, per germline. The CDR3 extends over 16 amino acids. The CDR3 loop reads CASSLNPGGGGGTQYF. In DNA, the CDR3 is TGTGCCAGCAGCTTGAACCCAGGGGGAGGTGGCGGGACCCAGTACTTC.

The chain employs TRBV6-1 and TRBJ2-6; D might be TRBD2 (5 bases). Germline lookup yields CDR1 MNHNS and CDR2 SASEGT. With 0 bases removed from V and 2 bases from J, the gap between germline ends came to 5 bases. The CDR3 is 15 amino acids. DNA of the CDR3: TGTGCCAGCAGTGAAGCGAGGGCTGGGGCCAACGTCCTGACTTTC. Encoded protein: CASSEARAGANVLTF.

The chain employs TRBV28 and TRBJ1-5; D ambiguous. Germline-derived CDR1 and CDR2 are MDHEN and SYDVKM. The CDR3 sequence is 12 residues long. V lost 6 bases and J 1 base, leaving 4 bases between the germline ends. CDR3 sequence: CASSESNQPQHF. Written as DNA, the CDR3 is TGTGCCAGCAGCGAGAGCAATCAGCCCCAGCATTTT.

V is TRBV27 and J is TRBJ1-1; 8 bases fit TRBD1. The CDR3 is 15 amino acids. V shed 10 bases, J shed 6 bases, and the junction held 16 bases outside the gene matches. The germline V gene encodes CDR1 MNHEY and CDR2 SMNVEV (reference sequence). The CDR3 is CATSSRGTGGAEAFF. The CDR3 DNA reads as TGTGCCACCTCGTCGCGAGGGACAGGAGGCGCTGAAGCTTTCTTT.

This chain uses TRBV10-3 with TRBJ2-1, with D tentatively TRBD2 (6 bases). Germline loops: CDR1 ENHRY, CDR2 SYGVKD. Trimming shortened V by 5 bases and J by 0 bases, and 8 bases separated the two germline ends. This CDR3 spans 14 amino acids. CDR3 amino acids: CAISKGGSYNEQFF. The CDR3 DNA reads TGTGCCATCAGTAAGGGAGGCTCCTACAATGAGCAGTTCTTC.

This chain joins TRBV27 and TRBJ2-7; 7 bases agree with TRBD1. After removal of 8 bases from V and 1 base from J, the junction contained 8 bases not matched to a gene. The V gene's germline CDR1 is MNHEY and CDR2 SMNVEV (reference sequence). This CDR3 has 14 amino acids. CDR3 region: CASRPGTASYEQYF. The CDR3 region has the DNA TGTGCCAGCCGCCCCGGGACAGCTTCCTACGAGCAGTACTTC.

The chain is built from TRBV5-1 and TRBJ1-1; 7 positions agree with TRBD1. The length of the CDR3 is 16 residues. V lost 4 bases, J lost 2 bases, and 11 bases stayed unmatched. Germline V CDR1 and CDR2: SGHRS, YFSETQ. CDR3 coding DNA: TGCGCCAGCAGCCCCGGACTCGGACAGGAAAACACTGAAGCTTTCTTT. Protein sequence: CASSPGLGQENTEAFF.